This T cell receptor (beta chain) stems from a study of cytomegalovirus exposure and HLA in healthy donors. Study-wide results and limits: Using the classifier, cytomegalovirus status was reportedly diagnosed with high specificity and sensitivity. HLA alleles showed associations with some 15,000 TCR beta sequences in a later analysis, at a 0.05 false discovery rate.

V lost 2 bases, J lost 10 bases, and 18 bases lay in between. The V gene's germline CDR1 is LNHNV and CDR2 YYDKDF (reference sequence). The CDR3 is 15 amino acids. As for this clone: Its antigen is still unknown.

Amplification used 60 Vbeta primers and 13 Jbeta primers. The assay was immunoSEQ multiplex PCR, and TCRdb's table has in-frame clones only and misses some. Here the sample spans over 200,000 clones, almost 80% being singletons. This sequence joins TRBV15 and TRBJ2-1; no definite D call. The receptor was isolated from a male donor in good health and CMV-seronegative. Source material: PBMCs. This chain's CDR3 is CATSRNSRHANEQFF. As DNA, the CDR3 is TGTGCCACCAGCAGAAATTCGCGCCACGCAAACGAGCAGTTCTTC.